This T cell receptor beta chain came from a study of T cells in localized non-small cell lung cancer. Study findings and constraints: Heterogeneity is still possible, as just one tumor region was sequenced.

Clones were sequenced by immunoSEQ multiplex PCR, and TCRdb holds only the in-frame ones, with some missing. The data show about 70,000 clones, 85% to 90% seen once. About this clone itself: What it binds is not known.

The ends were cut back, 4 bases at V and 1 base at J, with 10 bases in the middle. The CDR3 covers 13 residues. CDR1 SQVTM and CDR2 ANQGSEA come from the germline V gene. The sequences come from peripheral blood, collected before any cancer treatment. This sequence joins TRBV29-1 and TRBJ2-5, with D perhaps matching TRBD1 or TRBD2 (6 bases each). This TCR came from a male donor at least 60 years old with stage III squamous cell lung carcinoma. CDR3 amino acids: CSVGGGTQETQYF. Here the CDR3 DNA reads TGCAGCGTTGGAGGGGGGACCCAAGAGACCCAGTACTTC.